These 18 T cell receptor beta chains share one sample of origin, sequenced in a study of shared clonotypes between healthy human individuals. Assay: immunoSEQ multiplex PCR; the TCRdb copy retains only in-frame clones and omits some. The table lists 2 million to 3 million clones, approximately 94% of them singletons. Sequencing was done on a sample of naive CD4+ T cells from PBMCs. Specified subset: CD45RA+ positively selected. All receptors derive from a man between 18 and 35 years old in good health. Some clones in this sample may be carry-over from other donors' samples.

This clone was seen a single time. The CDR3: CASSPYLTSGYDEQFF. CDR3 in DNA: TGTGCCAGCTCACCCTACCTGACTAGCGGGTACGATGAGCAGTTCTTC. The V call is TRBV18, the J call TRBJ2-1; 10 bases map to TRBD2. CDR1 KGHSH and CDR2 LQKENI come from the germline V gene. V dropped 3 bases and J dropped 8; count of bases not matched to a gene: 10. This CDR3 spans 16 amino acids.

The chain carries TRBV11-3 and TRBJ2-7; 8 bases are shared with TRBD1. The CDR3 runs 14 residues. V shed 4 bases, J shed 6 bases, and the junction held 8 bases outside the gene matches. Germline V CDR1 and CDR2: SGHNT, YENEEA. CDR3 DNA sequence: TGTGCCAGCAGCTCTCGGACAGGGAGAGGCGAGCAGTACTTC. Amino acids: CASSSRTGRGEQYF.

The V call is TRBV5-1, the J call TRBJ2-2; 7 bases line up with TRBD2. Germline CDR1 SGHRS, CDR2 YFSETQ. V shed 5 bases and J 2 bases; nucleotides not matched to a gene: 12. The CDR3 length is 17 residues. CDR3 residues: CASRHPGEGTNTGELFF. Written as DNA, the CDR3 is TGCGCCAGCAGGCACCCCGGGGAGGGGACCAACACCGGGGAGCTGTTTTTT. Looking up the rest from reference TRBV5-1 and TRBJ2-2 gives the full variable domain: KAGVTQTPRYLIKTRGQQVTLSCSPISGHRSVSWYQQTPGQGLQFLFEYFSETQRNKGNFPGRFSGRQFSNSRSEMNVSTLELGDSALYLCASRHPGEGTNTGELFFGEGSRLTVL.

The chain recombines TRBV7-9 with TRBJ2-7; D may match TRBD1 or TRBD2 (5 bases each). CDR1 and CDR2 from the germline V gene are SEHNR and FQNEAQ (reference sequence). V was cut by 0 bases and J by 2 bases, with 17 bases left in between. The CDR3 contains 17 residues. The CDR3 DNA reads TGTGCCAGCAGCTTAGCTTACGGGGCTCCGGGGACCTACGAGCAGTACTTC. It encodes CASSLAYGAPGTYEQYF.

This clone was seen a single time. The DNA for the CDR3 is TGTGCCAGCAGCTTCCGGGACAGGGAAAACTATGGCTACACCTTC. Protein product: CASSFRDRENYGYTF. The chain couples TRBV7-9 to TRBJ1-2; 9 bases are shared with TRBD1. V lost 3 bases and J lost 2; bases outside the gene matches: 4. The CDR3 extends over 15 amino acids. The V gene's germline CDR1 is SEHNR and CDR2 FQNEAQ (reference sequence).

The CDR3 sequence: CASSQRLAANTGELFF. The CDR3, as DNA: TGTGCCAGCAGCCAGAGACTAGCGGCGAACACCGGGGAGCTGTTTTTT. The chain combines TRBV11-3 with TRBJ2-2; 9 bases map to TRBD2. V was pared by 5 bases and J by 0 bases, with 4 bases of the junction left unmatched. The germline V gene encodes CDR1 SGHNT and CDR2 YENEEA. CDR3 length equals 16 residues.

V gene TRBV5-1 combines with J gene TRBJ2-7; maybe TRBD2 (5 bases). Germline V gene sequence: CDR1 SGHRS, CDR2 YFSETQ. The ends were cut back, 1 base at V and 7 bases at J, with 9 bases in the middle. The CDR3 sequence is 12 residues long. The DNA of the CDR3 is TGCGCCAGCAGCTTGTTCACGGGAGAGCAGTACTTC. Amino acid sequence: CASSLFTGEQYF.

This chain connects TRBV19 to TRBJ2-1; 7 nucleotides agree with TRBD1. The trim removed 6 bases at V and 1 base at J, leaving 6 bases unmatched. CDR1 is LNHDA, CDR2 SQIVND, per germline (reference sequence). CDR3 size: 15 residues. This CDR3 reads CASRGTGVSYNEQFF. In nucleotides, the CDR3 is TGTGCCAGTAGAGGAACAGGGGTATCCTACAATGAGCAGTTCTTC.

With regard to this clone: Different DNA sequences within this sample yield the same CDR3. V gene TRBV18 combines with J gene TRBJ1-2, with 10 bases that match TRBD1. The CDR3 covers 13 residues. Germline V gene data show CDR1 as KGHSH and CDR2 as LQKENI. The ends lost 6 bases at V and 6 bases at J; junction bases unmatched: 4. The CDR3 bases are TGTGCCAGCTCCCTCGGGACAGGGGATGGCTACACCTTC. Translated, it gives CASSLGTGDGYTF.

V gene TRBV7-2 combines with J gene TRBJ2-1; TRBD2 matches at 8 bases. The CDR3 has 15 amino acids. The germline V gene has CDR1 SGHTA and CDR2 FQGNSA. J gave up 6 bases and V 5 bases, and 9 bases lay outside the gene matches. DNA of the CDR3: TGTGCCAGCAGCCCGCCGGGCGGGAGGCTCAATGAGCAGTTCTTC. It is translated as CASSPPGGRLNEQFF.

The V call is TRBV10-3, the J call TRBJ2-7; the match to TRBD2 covers 9 bases. This CDR3 has 16 amino acids. V was pared by 1 base and J by 2 bases, with 6 bases of the junction left unmatched. CDR1 and CDR2 from the germline V gene are ENHRY and SYGVKD. CDR3 loop: CAISEFSRTSAYEQYF. CDR3 coding DNA: TGTGCCATCAGTGAGTTTTCCCGGACTAGCGCCTACGAGCAGTACTTC.

The chain couples TRBV6-1 to TRBJ1-4; D is perhaps TRBD1 (6 bases). Trimming took off 4 bases at V and 8 bases at J, with 14 bases between the two ends. The length of the CDR3 is 14 residues. Germline lookup yields CDR1 MNHNS and CDR2 SASEGT. Written as DNA, the CDR3 is TGTGCCAGCAGTGCAACAGGGACGCCAGAAAAACTGTTTTTT. This gives the protein CASSATGTPEKLFF.

J is TRBJ2-5 and V is TRBV5-1, with D perhaps matching TRBD1 (5 bases). Trimming cost V 4 bases and J 5 bases, with 12 bases left between them. CDR3 length: 13 amino acids. In germline, CDR1 is SGHRS, CDR2 YFSETQ. CDR3 loop: CASSRQGDETQYF. DNA for the CDR3: TGCGCCAGCAGCCGGCAGGGTGATGAGACCCAGTACTTC.

The chain uses TRBV6-5 and TRBJ2-7; possibly TRBD1 or TRBD2 for D (5 bases each). The germline V gene encodes CDR1 MNHEY and CDR2 SVGAGI. The CDR3 has 14 amino acids. Trimming cost V 6 bases and J 7 bases, with 19 bases left between them. The CDR3 sequence: CASSSPDGTREQYF. For the CDR3, the DNA is TGTGCCAGCAGCTCACCCGATGGGACGAGGGAGCAGTACTTC.

Written as DNA, the CDR3 is TGCAGCGTTGAGGCGGCTAGCAGTCGCTCCTACAATGAGCAGTTCTTC. Translating it yields CSVEAASSRSYNEQFF. The V and J genes are TRBV29-1 and TRBJ2-1; D possibly corresponds to TRBD2 (5 bases). The CDR3 is made up of 16 amino acids. Germline CDR1 and CDR2: SQVTM and ANQGSEA. The ends were cut back, 3 bases at V and 0 bases at J, with 15 bases in the middle.

The chain uses TRBV5-4 and TRBJ2-3, with D tentatively TRBD1 or TRBD2 (5 bases each). Deletions cut 4 bases from V and 4 bases from J, with 16 bases between. This CDR3 contains 15 residues. Per germline, CDR1 SGHNT and CDR2 YYREEE (reference sequence). The CDR3 loop reads CASSPGTRGADTQYF. The CDR3 nucleotides are TGTGCCAGCAGCCCCGGGACCCGGGGCGCAGATACGCAGTATTTT.

The chain employs TRBV18 and TRBJ2-5; D unresolved. Germline CDR1 KGHSH, CDR2 LQKENI. The CDR3 runs to 13 residues. Trimming removed 2 bases from V and 3 bases from J, with 7 bases in between. The CDR3 loop reads CASSPISEETQYF. The CDR3 DNA follows: TGTGCCAGCTCACCAATTTCGGAAGAGACCCAGTACTTC.

The V gene is TRBV4-3, the J gene TRBJ2-6; perhaps TRBD1 as D (6 bases). The CDR3 loop spans 20 amino acids. CDR1 is LGHNA and CDR2 is YSLEER in the germline V gene. Trimming left V 4 bases short and J 2 bases short, with 24 bases between. This chain's CDR3 is CASSRKTGTPSSTGANVLTF. CDR3 bases: TGCGCCAGCAGCCGTAAGACTGGGACACCCTCATCCACTGGGGCCAACGTCCTGACTTTC.